One sample yielded the 5 T cell receptor beta chains listed below, sequenced in a study of T cells in Graves' hyperthyroidism and ophthalmopathy. Using RNA transcripts as the source, TCR beta CDR3 regions were amplified. A first-round RT-PCR of the TCR CDR3 used the HTBI primer set. One entry per CDR3 protein results from TCRdb running MiXCR on the multiplex PCR reads. The table has some 300,000 distinct CDR3 sequences, roughly 15% seen once. The specimen was blood. These receptors were taken from a woman aged 40 to 49 with Graves' hyperthyroidism.

There are many counts of this clonotype. The V gene is TRBV5-6, the J gene TRBJ2-1; unclear D gene. Germline V gives CDR1 SGHDT, CDR2 YYEEEE. Trimming took off 4 bases at V and 13 bases at J, with 18 bases between the two ends. CDR3 length: 13 amino acids. CDR3: CASSNLGPLGQFF. CDR3 in DNA: TGTGCCAGCAGCAATCTAGGACCCTTGGGTCAGTTCTTC.

This sequence joins TRBV24-1 and TRBJ2-1; the D is unclear. The germline CDR1 and CDR2 sequences are KGHDR and SFDVKD. Trimming took off 3 bases at V and 6 bases at J, with 8 bases between the two ends. The CDR3 length is 13 residues. Here the CDR3 reads CATSDEWANEQFF. DNA for the CDR3: TGTGCCACCAGTGATGAGTGGGCCAATGAGCAGTTCTTC.

This clonotype has a count of ten or more. The J gene is TRBJ1-2, the V gene TRBV2; 8 bases map to TRBD1. Germline V gene sequence: CDR1 SNHLY, CDR2 FYNNEI. V trimming: 5 bases; J trimming: 4 bases; junction bases outside the gene matches: 12. This CDR3 contains 16 residues. The CDR3 sequence is CASSPDSRTGRYGYTF. CDR3 coding DNA: TGTGCCAGCAGTCCCGACTCTCGGACAGGGCGCTATGGCTACACCTTC.

CDR3 bases: TGTGCCAGCAGCGTAGGACTAGCGGAGGAAGAGACCCAGTACTTC. It encodes CASSVGLAEEETQYF. V usage is TRBV9 and J usage is TRBJ2-5; 9 bases fit TRBD2. The CDR3 totals 15 residues. Trimming at V came to 0 bases and at J to 3 bases, leaving 3 bases not matched to a gene. Looked up from germline, CDR1 is SGDLS and CDR2 is YYNGEE.

The V call is TRBV2, the J call TRBJ1-4, with D possibly TRBD1 on 5 matching bases. The germline CDR1 and CDR2 sequences are SNHLY and FYNNEI. Trimming left V 4 bases short and J 4 bases short, with 16 bases between. CDR3 length: 16 amino acids. CDR3 in DNA: TGTGCCAGCAGTGGGGACCAGCTACGGGATAATGAAAAACTGTTTTTT. Protein sequence: CASSGDQLRDNEKLFF.